The 23 T cell receptor beta chains presented below share a single source sample, sequenced in a study of tumor and adjacent non-tumor tissue in lung cancer. A modified ARM-PCR protocol with three rounds of nested PCR amplified TCRbeta. MiXCR was run by TCRdb on the multiplex PCR reads, yielding one entry per CDR3 protein. Of about 78,000 distinct CDR3 sequences in the sample, approximately 79% are singletons; the top ten hold more than 10%. No cell sorting was done before RNA was extracted from the tissue. Sequenced material: lung tumor tissue. These receptor sequences come from a woman between 45 and 60 years old with non-small cell lung cancer.

This clonotype has only one observation. The conserved closing phenylalanine or tryptophan is absent in this CDR3, likely reflecting a read error. It is unclear where the CDR3 begins or ends on the DNA, so no DNA is shown, and the CDR3 is as TCRdb lists it. This chain uses TRBV11-2 with TRBJ2-5; the D segment call TRBD1 is taken from the table without a DNA check. Both ends counted, the CDR3 spans 14 residues. Germline V gene lookup returns CDR1 SGHAT and CDR2 FQNNGV. The CDR3 spells CANSFVGGTRDPVL.

In the case of this clonotype: A read error may produce the germline difference seen at one junction end. This chain uses TRBV20-1 with TRBJ2-1; no clear D gene. Germline CDR1 DFQATT, CDR2 SNEGSKA (reference sequence). The CDR3 loop spans 13 amino acids. CDR3 DNA sequence: TGCAGTGCTAGAGGCGGTATCCACAATAAGCAGTTCTTC. This sequence encodes CSARGGIHNKQFF.

This chain uses TRBV20-1 with TRBJ2-7, with 9 positions matching TRBD1. V lost 5 bases, J lost 5 bases, and 19 bases stayed unmatched. Germline CDR1 and CDR2: DFQATT and SNEGSKA (reference sequence). The CDR3 has 17 residues. The DNA of the CDR3 is TGCAGTGCTGCCCCCGAGGACAGGGGAGCTCATTCCAACGAGCAGTACTTC. Translated: CSAAPEDRGAHSNEQYF.

Comments on this clonotype: It is likely a read error, because the conserved phenylalanine at the end of the CDR3 is missing. The DNA is omitted, as the CDR3 cannot be located on it reliably, and the CDR3 follows TCRdb's listing. The V call is TRBV6-2 or TRBV6-3, the J call TRBJ1-2. Germline V gives CDR1 MNHEY, CDR2 SVGEGT. The CDR3 comprises 16 residues, both ends counted. CDR3 loop: CASSPHQSGGAYGCTL.

This clonotype was detected only a few times. The CDR3 DNA reads TGTGCCAGCAGCGTAGTGATCCGAGCGGGAGTCACCAATGAGCAGTTCTTC. Its translation: CASSVVIRAGVTNEQFF. V usage is TRBV9 and J usage is TRBJ2-1; 8 nucleotides align to TRBD2. The CDR3 totals 17 residues. V gave up 0 bases and J gave up 6 bases; unmatched junction bases: 11. Looked up from germline, CDR1 is SGDLS and CDR2 is YYNGEE.

Notes on this clonotype: An end of the junction does not agree with germline; a read error may underlie this. The chain recombines TRBV11-2 with TRBJ1-4; 10 bases align to TRBD1. Germline CDR1 reads SGHAT; CDR2 reads FQNNGV. The CDR3 runs 15 residues. CDR3 DNA sequence: TGTGCCATCAATCCACGACAGGGGGCGGATGAAAAACTGTCTTTT. Residues: CAINPRQGADEKLSF. The variable domain in full, completed from reference TRBV11-2 and TRBJ1-4, reads EAGVAQSPRYKIIEKRQSVAFWCNPISGHATLYWYQQILGQGPKLLIQFQNNGVVDDSQLPKDRFSAERLKGVDSTLKIQPAKLEDSAVYLCAINPRQGADEKLSFGSGTQLSVL.

As for this clonotype: One end of the junction is discordant with germline, which a read error may explain. V is TRBV6-1 and J is TRBJ1-5; 7 positions match TRBD1. The CDR3 is 13 amino acids. CDR1 MNHNS and CDR2 SASEGT come from the germline V gene. The CDR3 here is CATSTGSNQSQHF. CDR3 DNA: TGTGCCACCTCGACAGGGTCTAATCAGTCGCAGCACTTT.

Notes on this clonotype: This could be a read error, since a much larger clone is one nucleotide away. This likely comes from a read error, as the CDR3 has no conserved phenylalanine or tryptophan at its end. V gene TRBV28 combines with J gene TRBJ1-5, with D possibly being TRBD1 (6 bases). Germline V gene sequence: CDR1 MDHEN, CDR2 SYDVKM. The CDR3 contains 15 residues. For the CDR3, the DNA is TGTGTCAGCAGTAAACAACAGGGTGGCAATCAGCCCCAGCATCTT. Translating gives CVSSKQQGGNQPQHL.

This clonotype was seen a few times. A clone one base away is much larger, so this may be a read error. The rearrangement uses TRBV28 and TRBJ2-1, with TRBD2 matching 9 bases. This CDR3 has 15 amino acids. CDR1 MDHEN and CDR2 SYDVKM come from the germline V gene. V lost 4 bases, J lost 6 bases, and 7 bases stayed unmatched. The CDR3 spells CASSSLGLAINEQFF. CDR3 sequence (DNA): TGTGCCAGCAGTTCACTGGGACTAGCAATCAATGAGCAGTTCTTC.

Worth noting for this clonotype: The junction departs from the called germline gene at one end, perhaps through a read error. The genes are TRBV28 and TRBJ1-5; 8 bases align to TRBD1. This CDR3 has 16 residues. CDR1 and CDR2 (germline): MDHEN, SYDVKM. CDR3 DNA: TGTGCCAGCAATTTCGCCGGGACAGGAAGCAATCAGGCCCAGCATTTT. It specifies CASNFAGTGSNQAQHF.

This chain joins TRBV6-2 or TRBV6-3 and TRBJ2-5, with D perhaps TRBD1 (5 bases). Germline CDR1 MNHEY, CDR2 SVGEGT. Trimming left V 7 bases short and J 5 bases short, with 14 bases between. The CDR3 has 13 amino acids. The DNA for the CDR3 is TGTGCCAGCATGAAAAGGGGTTTGGAGACCCAGTACTTC. This codes for CASMKRGLETQYF.

Remarks on this clonotype: With a much larger clone just one base away, this may be a read error. The CDR3: CASTPLGTNYELYF. DNA for the CDR3: TGTGCCAGCACCCCATTGGGGACTAACTACGAGCTGTACTTC. The chain employs TRBV25-1 and TRBJ2-7, with 7 bases aligning to TRBD2. This CDR3 is 14 amino acids long. The germline V gene has CDR1 MGHDK and CDR2 SYGVNS.

This clonotype occurred many times. CDR3 region: CACTRGHALTANEQFF. CDR3 coding DNA: TGTGCCTGTACCAGGGGACACGCCCTGACCGCTAATGAGCAGTTCTTC. The chain uses TRBV30 and TRBJ2-1, with a tentative D call TRBD1 (6 bases). V lost 6 bases and J 7 bases, leaving 25 bases between the germline ends. The CDR3 loop spans 16 amino acids. Germline V gene sequence: CDR1 GTSNPN, CDR2 SVGIG (reference sequence).

The rearrangement joins TRBV6-5 to TRBJ2-6; TRBD1 agrees at 7 bases. Trimming removed 10 bases from V and 2 bases from J; junction bases left unmatched: 20. The CDR3 loop spans 19 amino acids. Germline values: CDR1 MNHEY, CDR2 SVGAGI. The DNA for the CDR3 is TGTGCCAACAATCCACGACCCGGGACAGTGGGTCCTGGGGCCAACGTCCTGACTTTC. Encoded protein: CANNPRPGTVGPGANVLTF.

A word on this clonotype: A junction end diverges from the germline sequence, so it may reflect a read error. The V gene is TRBV4-2, the J gene TRBJ1-2, with 9 bases identical to TRBD1. The CDR3 is 14 amino acids. The germline V gene has CDR1 LGHNA and CDR2 YNFKEQ. CDR3 DNA sequence: TGTGCCAGCGGAGATGACAGGGGGGTTTATGGCTACATCTTC. Translating it yields CASGDDRGVYGYIF.

Details on this clonotype: One end of the junction fails to match germline, which may point to a read error. The chain joins TRBV20-1 to TRBJ1-1, with TRBD1 identical over 7 bases. Germline values: CDR1 DFQATT, CDR2 SNEGSKA (reference sequence). This CDR3 has 14 residues. As DNA, the CDR3 is TGCATTGCTCGGGACAGACGGGGTAACACTGAAACTTTCTTT. Protein product: CIARDRRGNTETFF.

In this sample, this clonotype is medium-sized. The chain links TRBV6-6 to TRBJ2-1; no reliable D call. V shed 5 bases and J shed 0 bases, with 8 bases lying between them. The CDR3 is 14 residues long. Germline CDR1 reads MNHNY; CDR2 reads SVGAGI (reference sequence). This CDR3 reads CASSMVSSYNEQFF. Written as DNA, the CDR3 is TGTGCCAGCAGTATGGTGAGCTCCTACAATGAGCAGTTCTTC.

About this clonotype itself: Germline is not matched at one junction end, which may reflect a read error. The genes are TRBV11-1 and TRBJ2-3, with 9 bases fitting TRBD1. Germline V CDR1 and CDR2: SGHAT, FQDESV (reference sequence). The CDR3 covers 13 residues. In nucleotides, the CDR3 is TGTGCCAGCAGAGGGACAGGGACTGATACGAAGTATTTT. Translating gives CASRGTGTDTKYF.

This clonotype has only one observation. The junction differs from germline at one of its ends, possibly a read error. The V and J genes are TRBV6-2 or TRBV6-3 and TRBJ2-3; D not resolved. Looked up from germline, CDR1 is MNHEY and CDR2 is SVGEGT. The CDR3 length is 13 residues. The CDR3 loop reads CVSNMISTDTQYF. The CDR3 bases are TGTGTCAGCAATATGATCAGCACAGATACACAGTATTTT.

The chain carries TRBV20-1 and TRBJ2-7, with 16 bases matching TRBD2. The germline gives CDR1 DFQATT, CDR2 SNEGSKA (reference sequence). CDR3 size: 12 residues. The J segment lost 11 bases and the V segment lost 8 bases, leaving 6 bases of the junction unmatched. The CDR3 protein is CSSGLAGGEKYF. CDR3 in DNA: TGCAGTTCGGGACTAGCGGGAGGGGAGAAGTACTTC.

For this clonotype: Likely a read error: the CDR3 ends without its conserved phenylalanine or tryptophan. The DNA is left out, because the CDR3 cannot be placed on it with certainty; the CDR3 is given as TCRdb lists it. The chain recombines TRBV4-2 with TRBJ2-2; the table assigns TRBD1, which was not confirmed against the DNA. Germline V lookup: CDR1 LGHNA, CDR2 YNFKEQ. Counting both end residues, the CDR3 totals 14 amino acids. The CDR3 loop is CASSQEQGTGEVFY.

This clonotype was picked up a small number of times. At one of its ends the junction is not consistent with the germline gene, which may arise from a read error. The V gene is TRBV11-2, the J gene TRBJ2-7; D ambiguous. CDR3 length: 15 residues. The V gene's germline CDR1 is SGHAT and CDR2 FQNNGV. DNA of the CDR3: TGTGTCAGCAGCTTACCTCCGAGTCCCTCATACGAGCAGTACTTC. Translated, it gives CVSSLPPSPSYEQYF.

This clonotype was counted a single time. At one end the junction does not follow the germline gene, possibly because of a read error. The chain links TRBV11-2 to TRBJ2-5; 7 nucleotides align to TRBD1. CDR1 and CDR2 from the germline V gene are SGHAT and FQNNGV. CDR3 length: 12 residues. Here the CDR3 reads CTSSPTGETQYF. As DNA, the CDR3 is TGTACCAGCAGCCCTACAGGGGAGACCCAGTACTTT.